This T cell receptor (beta chain) derives from a study of blood T cell repertoires in COVID-19. For the study at large: Collection of acute and convalescent COVID-19 samples took place in the United States, Italy and Spain. Sample material is recorded as cDNA or gDNA derived from T cells, B-cell-depleted T cells, or PBMCs.

V shed 5 bases and J 0 bases; nucleotides not matched to a gene: 12. The CDR3 has 19 residues. Germline CDR1 SGHAT, CDR2 FQNNGV. Original analysis: Estimated nucleated cell counts came from reference gene primer amplification. The data were produced by immunoSEQ multiplex PCR, yet TCRdb's version contains in-frame clones alone and is incomplete. V, J and clone size were drawn from that table, and D and trimming were deduced from the DNA. The top ten hold roughly 9% of the sample, which has roughly 270,000 clones, around 90% seen once. This clonotype originated in a man in his late teens or twenties with active or convalescent COVID-19. Sequenced sample: peripheral blood. The rearrangement joins TRBV11-2 to TRBJ1-4; TRBD1 matches at 10 bases. The CDR3, as DNA: TGTGCCAGCAGCCCCTTGGACAGGGGGTACACTCCAACTAATGAAAAACTGTTTTTT. It yields the protein CASSPLDRGYTPTNEKLFF.